This T cell receptor beta chain is from a study of blood T cell repertoires in COVID-19. Across the study: Acute and convalescent COVID-19 samples came from the United States, Italy and Spain.

Germline CDR1 reads LGHDT; CDR2 reads YNNKEL (reference sequence). V lost 1 base to trimming and J lost 8 bases, with 17 bases between them. The CDR3 has 15 amino acids. The data were produced by immunoSEQ multiplex PCR, yet TCRdb's version contains in-frame clones alone and is incomplete. The data contain about 20,000 clones, 70% to 90% of them singletons. The chain employs TRBV3-1 (or the pseudogene TRBV3-2) and TRBJ1-2, with a tentative D call TRBD1 (5 bases). The TCR sequence derives from a human donor with active COVID-19. The donor label of this sample is uncertain. Sequences were obtained from peripheral blood. CDR3 residues: CASSQVQGGEGGYTF. CDR3 nucleotide sequence: TGTGCCAGCAGCCAAGTGCAGGGCGGAGAAGGGGGCTACACCTTC.